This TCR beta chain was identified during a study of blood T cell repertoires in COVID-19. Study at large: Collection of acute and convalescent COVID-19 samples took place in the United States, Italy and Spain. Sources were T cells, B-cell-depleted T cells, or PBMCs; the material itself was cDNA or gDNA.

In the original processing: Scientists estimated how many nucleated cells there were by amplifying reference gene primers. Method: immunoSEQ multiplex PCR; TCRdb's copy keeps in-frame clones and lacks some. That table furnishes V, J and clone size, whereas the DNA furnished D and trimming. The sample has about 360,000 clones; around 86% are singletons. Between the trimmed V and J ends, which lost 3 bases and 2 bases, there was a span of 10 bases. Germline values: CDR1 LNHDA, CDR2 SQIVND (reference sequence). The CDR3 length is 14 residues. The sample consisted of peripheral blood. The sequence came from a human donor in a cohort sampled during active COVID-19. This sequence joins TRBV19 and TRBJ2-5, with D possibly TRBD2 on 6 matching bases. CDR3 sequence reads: CASSIPGEQETQYF. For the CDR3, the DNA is TGTGCCAGTAGTATCCCGGGGGAACAAGAGACCCAGTACTTC.